These 31 T cell receptor beta chains were sequenced from one sample in a study of shared clonotypes between healthy human individuals (dated by TCRdb to between 2020 and 2021). Library preparation employed the immunoSEQ multiplex PCR assay. TCRdb holds this immuneACCESS table with in-frame rearrangements only. Some clones are missing; in checked studies, unresolved V genes explain under half, and the rest has no known cause. The sample records about 490,000 clones, around 80% of which are singletons. The ten biggest clones cover approximately 12% of the sample. The specimen was PBMCs. Source of these receptors: a woman in her thirties or forties in good health. Some clones in this sample may be carry-over from other donors' samples.

The V call is TRBV11-3, the J call TRBJ2-7; the match to TRBD2 covers 8 bases. V lost 5 bases to trimming and J lost 2 bases; unmatched junction nucleotides: 2. Germline CDR1 and CDR2: SGHNT and YENEEA. This CDR3 has 13 amino acids. The CDR3 spells CASSLTSAYEQYF. As DNA, the CDR3 is TGTGCCAGCAGCCTGACTAGCGCCTACGAGCAGTACTTC.

This clone was detected only a few times. The DNA of the CDR3 is TGTGCCAGCAGCCTGGGACAGCAACCTACGGGGCAGTACTTC. Protein: CASSLGQQPTGQYF. This chain uses TRBV14 with TRBJ2-7; 7 positions agree with TRBD1. CDR3 length: 14 residues. The V gene's germline CDR1 is SGHDN and CDR2 FVKESK. V was pared by 4 bases and J by 9 bases, with 12 bases of the junction left unmatched.

V and J are TRBV28 and TRBJ1-1, with 9 bases identical to TRBD1. CDR1 and CDR2 (germline): MDHEN, SYDVKM. The CDR3 sequence is 15 residues long. V was pared by 5 bases and J by 4 bases, with 8 bases of the junction left unmatched. The CDR3 protein is CASSQGTGRGTEAFF. The DNA for the CDR3 is TGTGCCAGCAGTCAAGGGACAGGGAGGGGCACTGAAGCTTTCTTT.

This clone was counted once. The rearrangement links TRBV9 to TRBJ2-7, with D tentatively TRBD1 (6 bases). Germline V gene sequence: CDR1 SGDLS, CDR2 YYNGEE. The germline V and J ends were trimmed by 0 bases and 3 bases, with 10 bases remaining between them. The CDR3 totals 14 residues. The CDR3: CASSVEAGDYEQYF. CDR3 sequence (DNA): TGTGCCAGCAGCGTAGAGGCAGGGGACTACGAGCAGTACTTC.

The gene calls are TRBV28 and TRBJ2-3; D not resolved. V lost 6 bases, J lost 2 bases, and 9 bases lay in between. This CDR3 is 13 amino acids long. Germline V gene sequence: CDR1 MDHEN, CDR2 SYDVKM. DNA for the CDR3: TGTGCCAGCAGCGACACAAACACAGATACGCAGTATTTT. Protein product: CASSDTNTDTQYF.

The rearrangement uses TRBV6-4 and TRBJ2-2; 7 nucleotides agree with TRBD1. V lost 6 bases, J lost 2 bases, and 6 bases stayed unmatched. CDR3 length: 15 residues. CDR1 and CDR2 (germline): MRHNA, SNTAGT. In DNA, the CDR3 is TGTGCCAGCAGCAAAGGACAGGACAACACCGGGGAGCTGTTTTTT. Its translation: CASSKGQDNTGELFF.

This clone came up a few times. J is TRBJ1-2 and V is TRBV6-1; unclear D gene. V gave up 0 bases and J gave up 4 bases, with 12 bases separating them. Germline lookup yields CDR1 MNHNS and CDR2 SASEGT. The CDR3 has 15 residues. The CDR3 nucleotides are TGTGCCAGCAGTGAAGCGCTCTCCGGTGTCTATGGCTACACCTTC. Protein product: CASSEALSGVYGYTF.

The sample holds a few counts of this clone. Other nucleotide sequences from this sample produce the same CDR3. The rearrangement joins TRBV20-1 to TRBJ1-5, with unresolved D. This CDR3 is built from 11 residues. Germline loops: CDR1 DFQATT, CDR2 SNEGSKA (reference sequence). Trimming stripped 3 bases from V and 5 bases from J, with 5 bases between. CDR3 DNA sequence: TGCAGTGCTAGCCGAGATCAGCCCCAGCATTTT. Its translation is CSASRDQPQHF.

V usage is TRBV10-3 and J usage is TRBJ2-7; D is perhaps TRBD1 (5 bases). In germline, CDR1 is ENHRY, CDR2 SYGVKD. V lost 9 bases, J lost 1 base, and 16 bases lay in between. This CDR3 has 14 residues. CDR3 in amino acids: CAIGEEGVSYEQYF. CDR3 DNA: TGTGCCATAGGCGAAGAAGGGGTTTCCTACGAGCAGTACTTC.

J is TRBJ2-5 and V is TRBV7-9, with no clear D. Trimming pared 1 base from V and 4 bases from J, leaving 10 bases between. Germline V gene sequence: CDR1 SEHNR, CDR2 FQNEAQ (reference sequence). The CDR3 totals 14 residues. In DNA form, the CDR3 reads TGTGCCAGCAGCTTAGAGGGTTTGGGAGAGACCCAGTACTTC. Amino acids: CASSLEGLGETQYF.

Concerning this clone: This may arise from a read error, as a much more abundant clone is one base away. The chain combines TRBV5-6 with TRBJ1-2; D gene unclear. Germline V gives CDR1 SGHDT, CDR2 YYEEEE. The CDR3 is made up of 13 amino acids. The CDR3 spells CASTSYGLYGHTF. In nucleotides, the CDR3 is TGTGCCAGCACGTCCTACGGGTTGTATGGCCACACCTTC.

This clone was recorded only once. The gene calls are TRBV4-1 and TRBJ2-1; 8 bases are a match to TRBD2. The V gene's germline CDR1 is MGHRA and CDR2 YSYEKL. The trim removed 4 bases at V and 0 bases at J, leaving 5 bases unmatched. CDR3 length: 16 residues. CDR3 protein: CASSPTGGGSYNEQFF. The CDR3 nucleotides read TGCGCCAGCAGCCCCACCGGGGGGGGCTCCTACAATGAGCAGTTCTTC.

The chain uses TRBV6-1 and TRBJ2-2, with unresolved D. This CDR3 region has 15 residues. Trimming took off 6 bases at V and 0 bases at J, with 11 bases between the two ends. Germline CDR1 reads MNHNS; CDR2 reads SASEGT. In nucleotides, the CDR3 is TGTGCCAGCAGGAGCCTTCCTGCGAACACCGGGGAGCTGTTTTTT. Translation: CASRSLPANTGELFF.

The chain is built from TRBV7-9 and TRBJ2-7, with D hard to call. This CDR3 spans 13 amino acids. The V gene lost 0 bases and the J gene lost 5 bases, with 8 bases spanning the gap. CDR1 and CDR2 (germline): SEHNR, FQNEAQ (reference sequence). The chain's CDR3 is CASSLAGQDEQYF. The DNA of the CDR3 is TGTGCCAGCAGCTTAGCAGGGCAGGACGAGCAGTACTTC.

This sequence joins TRBV9 and TRBJ2-3; TRBD2 matches 10 bases. The CDR3 has 15 amino acids. The V segment lost 4 bases and the J segment 1 base; nucleotides outside the gene matches: 3. Per the germline V gene, CDR1 is SGDLS and CDR2 is YYNGEE. The DNA of the CDR3 is TGTGCCAGCAGCCAAACTAGCGGGGGCACAGATACGCAGTATTTT. Translating it yields CASSQTSGGTDTQYF.

This chain links TRBV15 with TRBJ1-5, with 7 bases identical to TRBD1. The CDR3 totals 15 residues. With 8 bases clipped from V and 5 bases from J, the junction kept 12 bases outside the gene matches. Germline V CDR1 and CDR2: LNHNV, YYDKDF (reference sequence). CDR3 sequence (DNA): TGTGCCACCGCAGGGGGGACCCGAGGGGATCAGCCCCAGCATTTT. Residues: CATAGGTRGDQPQHF.

The CDR3 bases are TGTGCCAGCAGCTTCTCTAGCGGAAGAAGCTACAATGAGCAGTTCTTC. Protein product: CASSFSSGRSYNEQFF. This chain connects TRBV11-3 to TRBJ2-1; 7 nucleotides line up with TRBD2. V shed 3 bases and J 3 bases; nucleotides not matched to a gene: 8. The germline CDR1 and CDR2 sequences are SGHNT and YENEEA. The CDR3 extends over 16 amino acids.

V usage is TRBV7-9 and J usage is TRBJ2-7, with D tentatively TRBD1 or TRBD2 (6 bases each). The CDR3 has 17 amino acids. Germline lookup yields CDR1 SEHNR and CDR2 FQNEAQ (reference sequence). Trimming left V 5 bases short and J 3 bases short, with 23 bases between. CDR3 sequence: CASSPPIPRGLHYEQYF. CDR3 sequence (DNA): TGTGCCAGCAGCCCCCCTATCCCCAGGGGACTTCACTACGAGCAGTACTTC. Full variable domain (remainder filled in from reference TRBV7-9 and TRBJ2-7): DTGVSQNPRHKITKRGQNVTFRCDPISEHNRLYWYRQTLGQGPEFLTYFQNEAQLEKSRLLSDRFSAERPKGSFSTLEIQRTEQGDSAMYLCASSPPIPRGLHYEQYFGPGTRLTVT.

CDR3 coding DNA: TGTGCCAGCAGCCAGGGCGGGAGCACAGATACGCAGTATTTT. It is translated as CASSQGGSTDTQYF. The chain uses TRBV11-3 and TRBJ2-3; D may match TRBD1 or TRBD2 (5 bases each). The CDR3 sequence is 14 residues long. Trimming took 5 bases from V and 0 from J, leaving 9 bases between them. Germline assignment: CDR1 SGHNT and CDR2 YENEEA.

V is TRBV10-1 and J is TRBJ2-5; TRBD2 might be the D (6 bases). The CDR3 sequence is 14 residues long. In germline, CDR1 is WNHNN, CDR2 SYGVQD (reference sequence). V gave up 0 bases and J gave up 4 bases, with 9 bases separating them. The CDR3 sequence is CASSESIGGETQYF. CDR3 sequence (DNA): TGCGCCAGCAGTGAGTCGATCGGGGGAGAGACCCAGTACTTC.

In this sample, this clone turned up once. CDR3 region: CASSFSGAYEQYF. In nucleotides, the CDR3 is TGCGCCAGCAGCTTCTCAGGGGCCTACGAGCAGTACTTC. V usage is TRBV5-1 and J usage is TRBJ2-7, with a possible D match to TRBD1 (6 bases). CDR3 size: 13 residues. With 2 bases removed from V and 2 bases from J, the gap between germline ends came to 8 bases. Germline V gene sequence: CDR1 SGHRS, CDR2 YFSETQ.

This clone was recorded only once. This chain joins TRBV6-1 and TRBJ2-7, with 13 bases that match TRBD2. The germline CDR1 and CDR2 sequences are MNHNS and SASEGT. Trimming cost V 4 bases and J 4 bases; bases outside gene matches: 4. The CDR3 contains 15 residues. CDR3 DNA: TGTGCCAGCAGTGGGACTAGCGGGAGCGCGTACGAGCAGTACTTC. Translation gives CASSGTSGSAYEQYF.

The V gene is TRBV2, the J gene TRBJ2-2, with TRBD2 matching over 7 bases. In germline, CDR1 is SNHLY, CDR2 FYNNEI. The junction had 4 bases not matched to a gene; V was cut back by 1 base and J by 5 bases. The CDR3 has 15 amino acids. The CDR3 coding sequence is TGTGCCAGCAGTGAAGTTGGCGGGGGTACCGGGGAGCTGTTTTTT. This translates into CASSEVGGGTGELFF.

The chain joins TRBV19 to TRBJ2-5; TRBD1 is a possible D gene (5 bases). The CDR3 is made up of 13 amino acids. Germline CDR1 LNHDA, CDR2 SQIVND (reference sequence). Trimming took 8 bases from V and 3 from J, leaving 13 bases between them. CDR3 sequence (DNA): TGTGCCAGTTGGGATTGGGGCAAAGAGACCCAGTACTTC. Its translation is CASWDWGKETQYF.

This clone was recorded once. The rearrangement links TRBV5-1 to TRBJ2-2; TRBD1 is a possible D gene (5 bases). CDR1 is SGHRS, CDR2 YFSETQ, per germline. The CDR3 totals 14 residues. V was pared by 4 bases and J by 3 bases, with 10 bases between. The CDR3 region is CASSEDKHTGELFF. The CDR3 coding sequence is TGCGCCAGCAGCGAGGACAAACACACCGGGGAGCTGTTTTTT.

This chain links TRBV11-2 with TRBJ2-1, with 7 bases that match TRBD2. V gave up 5 bases and J gave up 8 bases; unmatched junction bases: 6. CDR1 is SGHAT, CDR2 FQNNGV, per germline. This CDR3 is 13 amino acids long. CDR3 region: CASSPPGRDEQFF. The CDR3 DNA reads as TGTGCCAGCAGCCCCCCAGGGAGGGATGAGCAGTTCTTC.

The gene calls are TRBV30 and TRBJ1-5; tentative D call: TRBD1 (5 bases). Germline lookup yields CDR1 GTSNPN and CDR2 SVGIG (reference sequence). This CDR3 region has 15 residues. The ends were cut back, 2 bases at V and 2 bases at J, with 13 bases in the middle. CDR3 DNA: TGTGCCTGGAGTCGAGGGACTTTGGGCAATCAGCCCCAGCATTTT. This codes for CAWSRGTLGNQPQHF.

This clone has a handful of counts. The rearrangement uses TRBV5-1 and TRBJ2-2; 10 nucleotides line up with TRBD1. The length of the CDR3 is 16 residues. Germline CDR1 is SGHRS and CDR2 is YFSETQ. The ends lost 4 bases at V and 5 bases at J; junction bases unmatched: 8. The CDR3 bases are TGCGCCAGCAGCCCGAGACAGGGGGCAGGGACCGGGGAGCTGTTTTTT. Translated: CASSPRQGAGTGELFF.

The chain recombines TRBV19 with TRBJ2-5; tentatively, D is TRBD1 (5 bases). Germline CDR1 is LNHDA and CDR2 is SQIVND (reference sequence). The CDR3 loop spans 15 amino acids. The V gene lost 5 bases and the J gene lost 5 bases, with 18 bases spanning the gap. Here the CDR3 DNA reads TGTGCCAGTAGTGCCGACAGACCTTCGGATGAGACCCAGTACTTC. This gives the protein CASSADRPSDETQYF.

On this clone: Other DNA variants within this sample encode the same CDR3. The chain couples TRBV7-9 to TRBJ1-2; D perhaps matches TRBD1 (5 bases). This CDR3 has 13 amino acids. From germline, CDR1 is SEHNR and CDR2 FQNEAQ (reference sequence). V was clipped by 1 base and J by 5 bases, with 8 bases between them. The CDR3 DNA reads TGTGCCAGCAGCTTAGACGGGGGTTATGGCTACACCTTC. Its protein product is CASSLDGGYGYTF.

As regards this clone: Other nucleotide sequences from this sample produce the same CDR3. The rearrangement uses TRBV5-1 and TRBJ2-3; D unclear. CDR3 length: 13 amino acids. V dropped 0 bases and J dropped 6 bases, with 8 bases sitting between them. Germline assignment: CDR1 SGHRS and CDR2 YFSETQ. The CDR3 loop reads CASSLEGSDTQYF. The CDR3 DNA reads TGCGCCAGCAGCTTGGAAGGGTCGGATACGCAGTATTTT. Full variable domain (missing parts from reference TRBV5-1 and TRBJ2-3): KAGVTQTPRYLIKTRGQQVTLSCSPISGHRSVSWYQQTPGQGLQFLFEYFSETQRNKGNFPGRFSGRQFSNSRSEMNVSTLELGDSALYLCASSLEGSDTQYFGPGTRLTVL.